This T cell receptor beta chain was sequenced for a study of T-cell reconstitution after alpha-beta-depleted transplantation in children. Study outcomes and limitations: Alpha-beta T cells present about two months after transplant were reported to originate from several hundred expanded graft clones.

This clonotype has only a few counts. The antigen remains undetermined. Since a much larger clone is just one base distant, this may be a read error. The library targeted TCRbeta and was prepared with unique molecular identifiers. TCRdb reprocessed the PCR reads with MiXCR, giving one entry per CDR3 protein. The sample includes over 200,000 distinct CDR3 sequences, 11% of them seen just once. Germline-derived CDR1 and CDR2 are DFQATT and SNEGSKA (reference sequence). This CDR3 spans 13 amino acids. V lost 8 bases to trimming and J lost 9 bases, with 20 bases between them. This rearrangement joins TRBV20-1 to TRBJ2-1, with TRBD1 as a possible D gene (6 bases). The sequence was collected from a child under two years old with acute myeloid leukemia, due to receive a stem cell transplant. Sequenced here: PBMCs, sampled before TCRalphabeta/CD19-depleted stem cell transplant. The CDR3 loop reads CSTVSTGEGEQFF. The DNA of the CDR3 is TGCAGTACTGTCTCGACAGGAGAGGGTGAGCAGTTCTTC.